This T cell receptor (beta chain) was captured in a study of blood T cells in healthy people across ages. This clonotype appeared many times. As yet, its antigen is unknown. The second PCR ran roughly 7 to 11 cycles with a sample-barcoded 5' primer and J-beta primers. TCRdb ran MiXCR on the 5' RACE reads and lists one entry per CDR3 protein. The table includes around 800,000 distinct CDR3 sequences, under 45% detected once. Whole-study results and caveats: The unsorted PBMCs prevented any conclusive comparison of naive versus antigen-experienced cells.

Deletions cut 3 bases from V and 3 bases from J, with 13 bases between. The germline CDR1 and CDR2 sequences are SGHTA and FQGNSA. This CDR3 has 15 residues. The sequence was collected from a man between 60 and 75 years old in good health. Sequencing input: blood. The chain uses TRBV7-2 and TRBJ2-3; a weak D match, TRBD2 (6 bases). CDR3 protein: CASSFGTGVTDTQYF. DNA of the CDR3: TGTGCCAGCAGCTTTGGTACGGGGGTTACAGATACGCAGTATTTT.